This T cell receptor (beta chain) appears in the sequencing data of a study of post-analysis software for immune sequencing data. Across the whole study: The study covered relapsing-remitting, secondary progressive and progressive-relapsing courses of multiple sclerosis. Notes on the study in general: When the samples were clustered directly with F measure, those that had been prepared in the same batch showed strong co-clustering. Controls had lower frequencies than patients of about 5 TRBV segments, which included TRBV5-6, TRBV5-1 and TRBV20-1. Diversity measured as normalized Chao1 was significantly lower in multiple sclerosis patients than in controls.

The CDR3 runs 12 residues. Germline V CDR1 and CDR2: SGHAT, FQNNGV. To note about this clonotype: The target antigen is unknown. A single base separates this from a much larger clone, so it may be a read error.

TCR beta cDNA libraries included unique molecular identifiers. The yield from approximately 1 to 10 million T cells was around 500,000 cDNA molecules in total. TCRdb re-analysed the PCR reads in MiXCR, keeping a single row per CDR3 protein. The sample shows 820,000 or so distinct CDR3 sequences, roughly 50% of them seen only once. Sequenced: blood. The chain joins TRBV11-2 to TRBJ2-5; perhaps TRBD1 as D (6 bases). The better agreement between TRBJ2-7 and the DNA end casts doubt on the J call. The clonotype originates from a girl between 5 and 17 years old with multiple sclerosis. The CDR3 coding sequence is TGTGCCAGCAGTTACAGGGCCTACGAGCAGTACTTC. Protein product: CASSYRAYEQYF.